The 8 T cell receptor beta chains given below trace back to one sample, sequenced in a study of human T cells and chemical hapten exposure. A single record per CDR3 protein comes from TCRdb applying MiXCR to the RACE reads. The repertoire has about 98,000 distinct CDR3 sequences, 11% of them found once; the top ten carry 3.1%. Time point here: pre-sensitization, week 0. Treatment here: therapeutic diphenylcyclopropenone sensitization with weekly scalp DPC. This material consisted of whole blood, taken in connection with sensitization to the hapten diphenylcyclopropenone (DPC). Receptors were obtained from a woman aged 55-69 years with alopecia areata. Some clones in this sample may be carry-over from other donors' samples.

Regarding this clonotype: The final CDR3 position lacks the conserved phenylalanine or tryptophan, pointing to a likely read error. The rearrangement links TRBV6-5 to TRBJ2-5; 7 nucleotides match TRBD2. The V segment lost 5 bases and the J segment 3 bases; nucleotides outside the gene matches: 3. The CDR3 is 13 amino acids. Germline V gene data show CDR1 as MNHEY and CDR2 as SVGAGI. This CDR3 is CASSAREEETQYS. The CDR3 DNA is TGTGCCAGCAGTGCCCGGGAGGAAGAGACCCAGTACTCC.

This clonotype was counted a few times. V gene TRBV30 combines with J gene TRBJ2-3; no reliable D call. CDR3 length: 15 amino acids. The germline CDR1 and CDR2 sequences are GTSNPN and SVGIG (reference sequence). V gave up 2 bases and J gave up 3 bases, with 15 bases separating them. CDR3 residues: CAWSTHGSTTDTQYF. For the CDR3, the DNA is TGTGCCTGGAGTACACACGGGTCGACGACAGATACGCAGTATTTT.

This clonotype has at least ten counts. The chain uses TRBV7-6 and TRBJ2-3, with 11 bases fitting TRBD2. CDR3 size: 16 residues. The junction had 5 bases not matched to a gene; V was cut back by 5 bases and J by 1 base. CDR1 is SGHVS, CDR2 FNYEAQ, per germline. CDR3 coding DNA: TGTGCCAGCAGCCCTCTAGCGGGGGGCCGCACAGATACGCAGTATTTT. The encoded protein is CASSPLAGGRTDTQYF.

Only a few counts were recorded for this clonotype. V and J are TRBV10-3 and TRBJ2-3; 11 positions match TRBD2. V dropped 6 bases and J dropped 3; count of bases not matched to a gene: 8. Germline CDR1 is ENHRY and CDR2 is SYGVKD. There are 16 residues in the CDR3. CDR3 coding DNA: TGTGCCATCAGGAAGATGACTAGCGGGGTGACAGATACGCAGTATTTT. The encoded protein is CAIRKMTSGVTDTQYF.

V is TRBV2 and J is TRBJ2-1; 9 nucleotides align to TRBD1. The CDR3 sequence is 14 residues long. Trimming at V came to 8 bases and at J to 12 bases, leaving 14 bases not matched to a gene. Germline loops: CDR1 SNHLY, CDR2 FYNNEI. CDR3 in amino acids: CASSLENRGQGQFF. The CDR3 DNA sequence: TGTGCCAGCTCCTTGGAGAACAGGGGACAGGGGCAGTTCTTC.

This clonotype was found a few times. V and J are TRBV2 and TRBJ2-7; 8 nucleotides match TRBD1. The V segment lost 1 base and the J segment 2 bases; nucleotides outside the gene matches: 4. CDR1 and CDR2 (germline): SNHLY, FYNNEI. This CDR3 is built from 15 residues. The CDR3 spells CASSEGVQGAYEQYF. The CDR3 coding sequence is TGTGCCAGCAGTGAAGGTGTACAGGGGGCCTACGAGCAGTACTTC. Full variable domain (remainder filled in from reference TRBV2 and TRBJ2-7): EPEVTQTPSHQVTQMGQEVILRCVPISNHLYFYWYRQILGQKVEFLVSFYNNEISEKSEIFDDQFSVERPDGSNFTLKIRSTKLEDSAMYFCASSEGVQGAYEQYFGPGTRLTVT.

As concerns this clonotype: A much larger clone lies a single base off, so this may be a read error. V is TRBV6-6 and J is TRBJ2-1, with D possibly TRBD2 on 5 matching bases. The germline V gene encodes CDR1 MNHNY and CDR2 SVGAGI (reference sequence). Between the trimmed V and J ends, which lost 2 bases and 12 bases, there was a span of 17 bases. The CDR3 extends over 14 amino acids. CDR3 region: CASSYPTGIGVQFF. The CDR3 DNA is TGTGCCAGCAGTTACCCCACGGGGATCGGGGTGCAGTTCTTC.

The J gene is TRBJ1-6, the V gene TRBV5-1, with 9 bases lining up with TRBD1. Germline V CDR1 and CDR2: SGHRS, YFSETQ. CDR3 length: 16 residues. J lost 10 bases, V lost 3 bases, and 11 bases had no gene match. In DNA form, the CDR3 reads TGCGCCAGCAGCTCGACAGACAGGGGGACTAACTCACCCCTCCACTTT. Translated: CASSSTDRGTNSPLHF.